These 26 T cell receptor beta chains came from one sample sequenced in a study of blood T cells in healthy people across ages. Next came a second PCR, run for roughly 6 to 11 cycles, which used a sample-barcoded 5' primer along with a J-beta primer mix. Via MiXCR, TCRdb re-called the 5' RACE reads, giving one row per CDR3 protein. The sample shows roughly 1 million distinct CDR3 sequences, under 30% of them seen only once. These data are also associated with another study on T cells of mothers and their children.

Sequencing was performed on blood. The receptors come from a girl aged 2 to 9 in good health.

The chain joins TRBV24-1 to TRBJ2-5; the match to TRBD1 covers 7 bases. CDR1 is KGHDR, CDR2 SFDVKD, per germline. CDR3 size: 15 residues. V lost 1 base, J lost 9 bases, and 10 bases stayed unmatched. CDR3: CATSDFSTGRGPQYF. CDR3 DNA: TGTGCCACCAGTGATTTTTCGACAGGGAGAGGTCCCCAGTACTTC.

The V gene is TRBV5-5, the J gene TRBJ2-5, with D unclear. CDR1 SGHKS and CDR2 YYEKEE come from the germline V gene (reference sequence). The CDR3 extends over 14 amino acids. The V and J ends lost 0 bases and 5 bases respectively, with 11 bases between them. The CDR3, as DNA: TGTGCCAGCAGCTTGGTAGTGGTGGGGGAGACCCAGTACTTC. Amino acid sequence: CASSLVVVGETQYF.

This clonotype was recorded a few times. This chain links TRBV9 with TRBJ1-2, with D perhaps matching TRBD1 (5 bases). The CDR3 length is 14 residues. Germline CDR1 reads SGDLS; CDR2 reads YYNGEE. Trimming stripped 0 bases from V and 8 bases from J, with 14 bases between. In DNA, the CDR3 is TGTGCCAGCAGCGTAGCTACGGGGACTGGAGGCTACACCTTC. It is translated as CASSVATGTGGYTF.

This clonotype has at least ten counts. The rearrangement joins TRBV6-5 to TRBJ2-7; 9 bases agree with TRBD1. The length of the CDR3 is 13 residues. CDR1 and CDR2 from the germline V gene are MNHEY and SVGAGI. V lost 4 bases, J lost 5 bases, and 3 bases stayed unmatched. The CDR3 is CASSSGTGNEQYF. CDR3 DNA sequence: TGTGCCAGCAGTTCCGGGACAGGGAACGAGCAGTACTTC.

The chain has TRBV15 and TRBJ2-1; D unclear. The DNA end favors TRBJ2-5, so the J call may be wrong. CDR1 LNHNV and CDR2 YYDKDF come from the germline V gene (reference sequence). The CDR3 runs 14 residues. In nucleotides, the CDR3 is TGTGCCACCAGCAGAGATTTCAATCAAGAGACCCAGTACTTC. Protein: CATSRDFNQETQYF.

This chain uses TRBV3-1 with TRBJ2-7; 9 nucleotides line up with TRBD2. The J segment lost 3 bases and the V segment lost 1 base, leaving 1 base of the junction unmatched. The CDR3 contains 14 residues. Per the germline V gene, CDR1 is LGHDT and CDR2 is YNNKEL (reference sequence). DNA for the CDR3: TGTGCCAGCAGCCAAGGGACTAGCGACTACGAGCAGTACTTC. Translation gives CASSQGTSDYEQYF.

This clonotype was observed a handful of times. This chain joins TRBV7-3 and TRBJ1-4, with 7 positions matching TRBD1. This CDR3 region has 15 residues. Germline V gene data show CDR1 as SGHTA and CDR2 as FQGTGA. With V trimmed by 5 bases and J by 7 bases, 10 bases remained unmatched. The CDR3 protein is CASSPTGAPGEKLFF. CDR3 DNA sequence: TGTGCCAGCAGCCCAACAGGGGCTCCGGGTGAAAAACTGTTTTTT.

This sequence joins TRBV12-3 or TRBV12-4 and TRBJ2-3; D might be TRBD1 (6 bases). The CDR3 consists of 14 residues. The germline V and J ends were trimmed by 6 bases and 4 bases, with 14 bases remaining between them. This CDR3 is CASRMGRGADTQYF. In DNA, the CDR3 is TGTGCCAGCAGGATGGGCAGGGGAGCAGATACGCAGTATTTT.

This clonotype was counted only a few times. CDR3 coding DNA: TGTGCCAGTAGTTTCGGGACGGGTGACAATGAGCAGTTCTTC. Translated: CASSFGTGDNEQFF. The chain employs TRBV19 and TRBJ2-1, with D possibly called TRBD1 or TRBD2 (5 bases each). The V and J ends lost 5 bases and 5 bases respectively, with 13 bases between them. CDR1 and CDR2 (germline): LNHDA, SQIVND (reference sequence). The CDR3 spans 14 residues.

The V and J genes are TRBV7-9 and TRBJ2-6, with D perhaps TRBD1 (5 bases). Germline CDR1 and CDR2: SEHNR and FQNEAQ (reference sequence). The V end lost 0 bases, the J end lost 0 bases, and 9 bases lay between the germline ends. This CDR3 contains 17 residues. The CDR3 DNA reads TGTGCCAGCAGCTTAGCCATGGGGCGCTCTGGGGCCAACGTCCTGACTTTC. Its protein is CASSLAMGRSGANVLTF.

The table lists this clonotype with a few counts. The chain employs TRBV12-3 or TRBV12-4 and TRBJ2-7, with a weak D call TRBD1 (5 bases). The CDR3 covers 14 residues. V was clipped by 6 bases and J by 5 bases, with 17 bases between them. As DNA, the CDR3 is TGTGCCAGCAGACCATCGACAGCGAGCCACGAGCAGTACTTC. This codes for CASRPSTASHEQYF.

The V call is TRBV11-2, the J call TRBJ2-1; D gene ambiguous. CDR3 length: 14 amino acids. V dropped 4 bases and J dropped 3 bases, with 10 bases sitting between them. Germline CDR1 is SGHAT and CDR2 is FQNNGV. The CDR3 bases are TGTGCCAGCAGCTCCCAAGATGGCTACAATGAGCAGTTCTTC. Residues: CASSSQDGYNEQFF.

This clonotype was detected only a few times. The V call is TRBV29-1, the J call TRBJ2-5; weak D call: TRBD2 (6 bases). The CDR3 covers 14 residues. Between the trimmed V and J ends, which lost 0 bases and 2 bases, there was a span of 10 bases. Per germline, CDR1 SQVTM and CDR2 ANQGSEA. CDR3 nucleotide sequence: TGCAGCGTTGAAGACCCCGGGGGACAAGAGACCCAGTACTTC. This encodes CSVEDPGGQETQYF.

The rearrangement links TRBV12-3 or TRBV12-4 to TRBJ2-1, with D perhaps matching TRBD2 (5 bases). V lost 2 bases to trimming and J lost 4 bases, with 9 bases between them. The length of the CDR3 is 14 residues. CDR3 DNA sequence: TGTGCCAGCAGTTTACAGGAGGTGTACAATGAGCAGTTCTTC. Translated: CASSLQEVYNEQFF.

Many counts were recorded for this clonotype. The J gene is TRBJ2-5, the V gene TRBV18, with D unclear. Per the germline V gene, CDR1 is KGHSH and CDR2 is LQKENI. This CDR3 has 13 residues. V lost 2 bases and J lost 3, with 7 bases in between. CDR3 protein: CASSPGQEETQYF. CDR3 DNA sequence: TGTGCCAGCTCACCAGGGCAGGAAGAGACCCAGTACTTC.

This clonotype was counted between two and nine times. This chain connects TRBV12-3 or TRBV12-4 to TRBJ2-3, with D perhaps given as TRBD1 or TRBD2 (5 bases each). The V gene lost 3 bases and the J gene lost 1 base, with 11 bases spanning the gap. The length of the CDR3 is 15 residues. The CDR3 DNA follows: TGTGCCAGCAGTTTTTTGAGGGGTGGCACAGATACGCAGTATTTT. It yields the protein CASSFLRGGTDTQYF.

Concerning this clonotype itself: Germline and junction disagree at one end, which may indicate a read error. The V call is TRBV27, the J call TRBJ2-5; unclear D gene. The J call is in doubt because the DNA end fits TRBJ2-7 better. Germline CDR1 MNHEY, CDR2 SMNVEV (reference sequence). The CDR3 is 14 residues long. The CDR3, as DNA: TGTGCCAGCAGTATCTCGACTCGATCCTTCGAGCAGTACTTC. Its protein is CASSISTRSFEQYF.

The gene calls are TRBV24-1 and TRBJ1-2; D is possibly TRBD1 (5 bases). The V and J ends lost 3 bases and 6 bases respectively, with 13 bases between them. This CDR3 is built from 14 residues. The germline V gene encodes CDR1 KGHDR and CDR2 SFDVKD. The CDR3 DNA reads as TGTGCCACCAGTGATCTCGGGCAGGGAAATGGCTACACCTTC. Encoded protein: CATSDLGQGNGYTF.

This clonotype has more than one count but fewer than ten. The CDR3 loop is CSVEGAGYEQYF. As DNA, the CDR3 is TGCAGCGTTGAAGGGGCAGGGTACGAGCAGTACTTC. The chain combines TRBV29-1 with TRBJ2-7, with a possible D match to TRBD1 (5 bases). CDR1 and CDR2 (germline): SQVTM, ANQGSEA. With 1 base removed from V and 4 bases from J, the gap between germline ends came to 8 bases. The CDR3 totals 12 residues.

This clonotype was seen a few times. The rearrangement uses TRBV6-1 and TRBJ2-2; TRBD1 aligns across 10 bases. The CDR3 runs 17 residues. Losses at the gene ends were 4 bases for V and 5 bases for J; bases not matched to a gene: 10. Germline CDR1 reads MNHNS; CDR2 reads SASEGT. The CDR3: CASSVRLPGQGTGELFF. The DNA of the CDR3 is TGTGCCAGCAGTGTGAGATTACCGGGACAGGGGACCGGGGAGCTGTTTTTT.

J is TRBJ2-2 and V is TRBV4-1, with 12 bases matching TRBD2. The CDR3 is 21 amino acids. The V segment lost 0 bases and the J segment 4 bases; nucleotides outside the gene matches: 15. The germline V gene encodes CDR1 MGHRA and CDR2 YSYEKL. The CDR3 loop is CASSQDPSASGRAMSTGELFF. The CDR3 DNA sequence: TGCGCCAGCAGCCAAGATCCATCGGCTAGCGGGAGGGCCATGTCCACCGGGGAGCTGTTTTTT.

The chain has TRBV5-1 and TRBJ2-2; no definite D call. CDR1 and CDR2 (germline): SGHRS, YFSETQ. The CDR3 has 14 residues. Trimming removed 4 bases from V and 4 bases from J, with 11 bases in between. The CDR3 sequence: CASSLALVTGELFF. The CDR3 bases are TGCGCCAGCAGCCTTGCCCTAGTCACCGGGGAGCTGTTTTTT.

The chain has TRBV28 and TRBJ2-2; D uncertain. In germline, CDR1 is MDHEN, CDR2 SYDVKM. With 4 bases removed from V and 5 bases from J, the gap between germline ends came to 11 bases. CDR3 length: 14 amino acids. CDR3 DNA sequence: TGTGCCAGCAGTTCCTCTTATGGGACCGGGGAGCTGTTTTTT. Translated, it gives CASSSSYGTGELFF.

The chain carries TRBV6-1 and TRBJ1-1; no clear D gene. The CDR3 totals 12 residues. Germline V gene data show CDR1 as MNHNS and CDR2 as SASEGT. V was clipped by 7 bases and J by 5 bases, with 11 bases between them. The DNA of the CDR3 is TGTGCCAGCAAGAATGCAGTAACTGAAGCTTTCTTT. Translation: CASKNAVTEAFF.

The chain combines TRBV28 with TRBJ1-2, with D possibly matching TRBD1 (5 bases). This CDR3 contains 15 residues. Germline V gene sequence: CDR1 MDHEN, CDR2 SYDVKM. Deletions cut 4 bases from V and 4 bases from J, with 16 bases between. The CDR3 DNA is TGTGCCAGCAGTTCCAGATTGGACATCGCCTATGGCTACACCTTC. The encoded protein is CASSSRLDIAYGYTF.

This clonotype showed up just a few times. This chain joins TRBV6-6 and TRBJ2-5; D is unclear. Germline CDR1 MNHNY, CDR2 SVGAGI (reference sequence). The CDR3 is 11 residues long. Between the trimmed V and J ends, which lost 6 bases and 5 bases, there was a span of 7 bases. The CDR3 bases are TGTGCCAGCAGGGTGAGGGAGACCCAGTACTTC. Translation: CASRVRETQYF.